The rows below give T cell receptor beta chains drawn from one sample of a study of blood T cell repertoires in COVID-19. Assay used: immunoSEQ multiplex PCR; TCRdb lists only in-frame clones, some missing. The sample has under 400,000 clones; 90% are singletons. Material for sequencing was peripheral blood. These receptors were taken from a man aged 18-30 years with active or convalescent COVID-19. Both conserved end residues are part of each CDR3. D genes are given only for firm matches. Clone sizes are given selectively: once, few, many, or a class where the clone is expanded.

D: NA
V: TRBV27
J: TRBJ2-1
size: NA
CDR3: CASGRVRNEQFF
DNA: TGTGCCAGCGGCAGGGTTCGTAATGAGCAGTTCTTC

D: NA
V: TRBV14
J: TRBJ2-6
size: NA
CDR3: CASSLYSGSSGANVLTF
DNA: TGTGCCAGCAGCCTATATTCCGGGAGCTCTGGGGCCAACGTCCTGACTTTC

D: TRBD1
V: TRBV6-2/TRBV6-3
J: TRBJ2-7
size: NA
CDR3: CASSYSRTGRHYEQYF
DNA: TGTGCCAGCAGTTACTCGCGGACAGGGAGGCACTACGAGCAGTACTTC

D: NA
V: TRBV7-8
J: TRBJ2-1
size: NA
CDR3: CASSLMGQPTMLQFF
DNA: TGTGCCAGCAGCTTAATGGGGCAGCCAACAATGCTGCAGTTCTTC

D: TRBD2
V: TRBV7-9
J: TRBJ2-3
size: once
CDR3: CASSLVAGGSTDTQYF
DNA: TGTGCCAGCAGCTTAGTTGCGGGGGGGTCCACAGATACGCAGTATTTT

D: NA
V: TRBV4-3
J: TRBJ2-7
size: NA
CDR3: CASSQGPAKTPVYEQYF
DNA: TGCGCCAGCAGCCAAGGCCCGGCAAAGACTCCAGTCTACGAGCAGTACTTC

D: TRBD2
V: TRBV7-9
J: TRBJ2-2
size: NA
CDR3: CASSLGAGGDTGELFF
DNA: TGTGCCAGCAGCTTAGGAGCGGGAGGGGACACCGGGGAGCTGTTTTTT

D: TRBD2
V: TRBV19
J: TRBJ2-5
size: NA
CDR3: CASSWGYREVETQYF
DNA: TGTGCCAGTAGTTGGGGGTATCGGGAGGTTGAGACCCAGTACTTC

D: TRBD2
V: TRBV11-1
J: TRBJ2-7
size: NA
CDR3: CASSQGTSSEQYF
DNA: TGTGCCAGCAGCCAAGGGACTAGCAGCGAGCAGTACTTC

D: NA
V: TRBV6-2/TRBV6-3
J: TRBJ2-1
size: once
CDR3: CASSYSRGAPYNEQFF
DNA: TGTGCCAGCAGTTACTCTCGGGGGGCCCCGTACAATGAGCAGTTCTTC

D: TRBD2
V: TRBV6-4
J: TRBJ2-1
size: NA
CDR3: CASSATSSWEQFF
DNA: TGTGCCAGCAGCGCGACTAGCTCTTGGGAGCAGTTCTTC

D: TRBD2
V: TRBV18
J: TRBJ2-3
size: NA
CDR3: CASSPLAGEGDTQYF
DNA: TGTGCCAGCTCACCACTAGCGGGAGAAGGTGATACGCAGTATTTT

D: TRBD1
V: TRBV7-2
J: TRBJ1-4
size: NA
CDR3: CASSLDAGGWEKLFF
DNA: TGTGCCAGCAGCTTAGATGCAGGGGGCTGGGAAAAACTGTTTTTT

D: NA
V: TRBV5-1
J: TRBJ1-4
size: NA
CDR3: CASSLGQKNEKLFF
DNA: TGCGCCAGCAGCTTGGGACAGAAGAATGAAAAACTGTTTTTT

D: NA
V: TRBV7-2
J: TRBJ1-5
size: NA
CDR3: CASSSDSAQPQHF
DNA: TGTGCCAGCAGCTCGGACAGTGCCCAGCCCCAGCATTTT

D: NA
V: TRBV6-1
J: TRBJ1-5
size: NA
CDR3: CASSEVGGAGQPQHF
DNA: TGTGCCAGCAGTGAAGTCGGGGGGGCGGGTCAGCCCCAGCATTTT

D: TRBD1
V: TRBV6-5
J: TRBJ1-1
size: NA
CDR3: CASRRTGNTEAFF
DNA: TGTGCCAGCAGGAGGACAGGGAACACTGAAGCTTTCTTT

D: NA
V: TRBV19
J: TRBJ2-1
size: NA
CDR3: CASSIGHSYNEQFF
DNA: TGTGCCAGTAGTATAGGACATAGCTACAATGAGCAGTTCTTC

D: TRBD1
V: TRBV5-5
J: TRBJ2-5
size: NA
CDR3: CASSRTRSRGQGMETQYF
DNA: TGTGCCAGCAGCCGCACTAGATCTCGGGGACAGGGGATGGAGACCCAGTACTTC

D: NA
V: TRBV4-3
J: TRBJ1-4
size: NA
CDR3: CASSSRIQGNEKLFF
DNA: TGCGCCAGCAGCTCGAGGATCCAGGGTAATGAAAAACTGTTTTTT

D: NA
V: TRBV4-1
J: TRBJ1-3
size: NA
CDR3: CASSQGGLQVSSGNTIYF
DNA: TGCGCCAGCAGCCAAGGGGGACTACAGGTGTCCTCTGGAAACACCATATATTTT

D: NA
V: TRBV19
J: TRBJ1-1
size: few
CDR3: CASSISTALNTEAFF
DNA: TGTGCCAGTAGTATATCGACAGCGCTGAACACTGAAGCTTTCTTT

D: NA
V: TRBV21-1
J: TRBJ2-1
size: NA
CDR3: CASSPRGGSNEQFF
DNA: TGTGCCAGCAGCCCCAGGGGAGGGAGCAATGAGCAGTTCTTC

D: NA
V: TRBV30
J: TRBJ1-2
size: NA
CDR3: CAWNTLDRTNYGYTF
DNA: TGTGCCTGGAACACCCTAGACAGGACGAACTATGGCTACACCTTC

D: TRBD1
V: TRBV20-1
J: TRBJ1-5
size: NA
CDR3: CSASRTGASNQPQHF
DNA: TGCAGTGCGAGTAGGACAGGGGCAAGCAATCAGCCCCAGCATTTT

D: TRBD1
V: TRBV28
J: TRBJ2-1
size: once
CDR3: CASGTGYNEQFF
DNA: TGTGCCAGCGGGACAGGCTACAATGAGCAGTTCTTC

D: NA
V: TRBV28
J: TRBJ1-1
size: NA
CDR3: CASLKRAYMNTEAFF
DNA: TGTGCCAGCCTCAAGAGGGCATACATGAACACTGAAGCTTTCTTT

D: NA
V: TRBV20-1
J: TRBJ2-3
size: NA
CDR3: CSASLRGRVPTPTDTQYF
DNA: TGCAGTGCTAGTCTGCGGGGGCGAGTTCCCACCCCAACAGATACGCAGTATTTT